The 14 T cell receptor beta chains presented below share a single source sample, sequenced in a study of neurological immune-mediated disorders. Time point meaning: longitudinal time-point 2. In TCRdb, the 5' RACE reads were re-called with MiXCR into one record per CDR3 protein. The profile shows 80,000 to 100,000 distinct CDR3 sequences, approximately 5.8% of them singletons. Sequenced: PBMCs. The receptors were gathered from a woman aged 55-69 years with multiple sclerosis.

This clonotype was counted many times. The chain is built from TRBV5-1 and TRBJ2-3, with 7 nucleotides matching TRBD1. V lost 4 bases and J lost 2; bases outside the gene matches: 10. The germline CDR1 and CDR2 sequences are SGHRS and YFSETQ. This CDR3 has 16 amino acids. For the CDR3, the DNA is TGCGCCAGCAGCGAACCGGGACAGTCATTCACAGATACGCAGTATTTT. The encoded protein is CASSEPGQSFTDTQYF.

Comments on this clonotype: Germline and junction disagree at one end, which may indicate a read error. CDR3 coding DNA: TGTGCCAGCAGCTTGGCGGCGACTAGTCTCCTGCCAAACTTC. Translation: CASSLAATSLLPNF. The chain uses TRBV5-6 and TRBJ2-7; perhaps TRBD2 as D (6 bases). The CDR3 contains 14 residues. The germline V gene has CDR1 SGHDT and CDR2 YYEEEE.

The table lists this clonotype with many counts. V usage is TRBV5-1 and J usage is TRBJ1-4; D is perhaps TRBD1 (6 bases). V was clipped by 1 base and J by 8 bases, with 18 bases between them. Germline V lookup: CDR1 SGHRS, CDR2 YFSETQ. CDR3 length: 16 residues. The CDR3 sequence is CASSLSPGEAGEKLFF. DNA of the CDR3: TGCGCCAGCAGCTTGTCCCCAGGGGAAGCTGGGGAAAAACTGTTTTTT.

Ten or more counts support this clonotype. The genes are TRBV20-1 and TRBJ2-3, with TRBD2 as a possible D gene (5 bases). Trimming took 1 base from V and 5 from J, leaving 7 bases between them. Germline V gene lookup returns CDR1 DFQATT and CDR2 SNEGSKA (reference sequence). This CDR3 has 12 amino acids. DNA of the CDR3: TGCAGTGCTAGAGTCGGAGGAGATACGCAGTATTTT. It translates to CSARVGGDTQYF.

This clonotype was seen ten or more times. This chain connects TRBV20-1 to TRBJ2-4, with 7 nucleotides matching TRBD2. J gave up 2 bases and V 1 base, and 2 bases lay outside the gene matches. The CDR3 runs to 14 residues. The germline V gene encodes CDR1 DFQATT and CDR2 SNEGSKA (reference sequence). The CDR3 region has the DNA TGCAGTGCTAGAGCCGGGGGGACCAAAAACATTCAGTACTTC. Its protein product is CSARAGGTKNIQYF.

This clonotype has a count of ten or more. V gene TRBV27 combines with J gene TRBJ1-2, with TRBD1 matching 7 bases. Germline loops: CDR1 MNHEY, CDR2 SMNVEV (reference sequence). V dropped 5 bases and J dropped 0; count of bases not matched to a gene: 9. CDR3 length: 16 amino acids. This CDR3 reads CASSTGDSLPNYGYTF. DNA of the CDR3: TGTGCCAGCAGTACGGGGGACAGCCTACCTAACTATGGCTACACCTTC.

The chain couples TRBV6-5 to TRBJ2-7; the D is unclear. Germline assignment: CDR1 MNHEY and CDR2 SVGAGI. The V end was cut by 6 bases, the J end by 6 bases, with 12 bases between. This CDR3 has 12 amino acids. The CDR3 sequence is CASRFGPGEQYF. The CDR3 DNA reads as TGTGCCAGCAGATTCGGACCCGGCGAGCAGTACTTC.

This clonotype has ten or more counts. The V gene is TRBV2, the J gene TRBJ1-2; TRBD1 matches 8 bases. The germline V gene encodes CDR1 SNHLY and CDR2 FYNNEI. J was trimmed by 4 bases and V by 6 bases; bases with no gene match: 13. The CDR3 extends over 16 amino acids. The chain's CDR3 is CASSSAQTGAGYGYTF. The CDR3 DNA sequence: TGTGCCAGCAGCTCGGCGCAGACAGGGGCCGGCTATGGCTACACCTTC.

Ten or more counts support this clonotype. The chain uses TRBV7-9 and TRBJ2-7; TRBD1 agrees at 9 bases. Germline CDR1 and CDR2: SEHNR and FQNEAQ (reference sequence). Losses at the gene ends were 5 bases for V and 4 bases for J; bases not matched to a gene: 6. The CDR3 is 14 amino acids. The CDR3 coding sequence is TGTGCCAGCAGCCCGACAGGGGGTCATTACGAGCAGTACTTC. Protein: CASSPTGGHYEQYF. Filled out from reference TRBV7-9 and TRBJ2-7, the complete variable domain reads DTGVSQNPRHKITKRGQNVTFRCDPISEHNRLYWYRQTLGQGPEFLTYFQNEAQLEKSRLLSDRFSAERPKGSFSTLEIQRTEQGDSAMYLCASSPTGGHYEQYFGPGTRLTVT.

This clonotype was observed at least ten times. The chain links TRBV9 to TRBJ2-5; 8 bases map to TRBD2. Germline CDR1 is SGDLS and CDR2 is YYNGEE. J lost 4 bases, V lost 4 bases, and 6 bases had no gene match. The CDR3 covers 14 residues. The CDR3 loop is CASSPAGGRETQYF. The CDR3 DNA sequence: TGTGCCAGCAGCCCGGCGGGGGGACGAGAGACCCAGTACTTC.

This clonotype was recorded many times. J is TRBJ2-5 and V is TRBV28, with 10 bases fitting TRBD1. CDR3 length equals 16 residues. The germline V gene encodes CDR1 MDHEN and CDR2 SYDVKM. Germline trimming cut 8 bases from V and 4 bases from J; bases unmatched to any gene: 13. The CDR3, as DNA: TGTGCCAGCGGCTCGGCCCATGACAGGGGGCTAGAGACCCAGTACTTC. Its protein product is CASGSAHDRGLETQYF. The whole variable domain, remainder taken from reference TRBV28 and TRBJ2-5, is DVKVTQSSRYLVKRTGEKVFLECVQDMDHENMFWYRQDPGLGLRLIYFSYDVKMKEKGDIPEGYSVSREKKERFSLILESASTNQTSMYLCASGSAHDRGLETQYFGPGTRLLVL.

This clonotype has ten or more counts. This chain uses TRBV20-1 with TRBJ1-5; 7 positions agree with TRBD1. J gave up 0 bases and V 6 bases, and 5 bases lay outside the gene matches. The CDR3 has 14 amino acids. Germline V gene lookup returns CDR1 DFQATT and CDR2 SNEGSKA (reference sequence). CDR3 region: CSARDSYSNQPQHF. CDR3 nucleotide sequence: TGCAGTGCACGGGACAGCTATAGCAATCAGCCCCAGCATTTT.

In its sample, this clonotype was seen many times. The rearrangement joins TRBV20-1 to TRBJ2-7, with 10 bases identical to TRBD1. The CDR3 has 15 residues. V was clipped by 3 bases and J by 4 bases; unmatched bases: 9. Germline CDR1 DFQATT, CDR2 SNEGSKA (reference sequence). The CDR3 bases are TGCAGTGCTAGGTGGGGGACAGGGGCGAAATACGAGCAGTACTTC. Its protein is CSARWGTGAKYEQYF.

This clonotype has a count of ten or more. The V gene is TRBV21-1, the J gene TRBJ2-5. TRBV21-1 is a documented pseudogene. The CDR3 runs 10 residues. The CDR3 DNA is TGTGCCAGCAACAAAGAGACCCAGTACTTC. Its translation: CASNKETQYF.